Sequencing of this T cell receptor (beta chain) was carried out in a study of blood T cell repertoires in COVID-19. In the original analysis: Amplified reference gene primers provided the basis for estimating nucleated cell counts. The data were produced by immunoSEQ multiplex PCR, yet TCRdb's version contains in-frame clones alone and is incomplete. V, J and clone size were drawn from that table, and D and trimming were deduced from the DNA. The data contain 75,000 to 95,000 clones, 85% of them singletons. Germline CDR1 LNHNV, CDR2 YYDKDF (reference sequence). The length of the CDR3 is 14 residues. V was cut by 4 bases and J by 5 bases, with 11 bases left in between.

This TCR derives from a man older than 75 with active or convalescent COVID-19. The sequencing input was peripheral blood. The chain joins TRBV15 to TRBJ1-4; D unresolved. The CDR3 protein is CATSTTIRNEKLFF. CDR3 coding DNA: TGTGCCACCAGCACGACAATTCGAAATGAAAAACTGTTTTTT.